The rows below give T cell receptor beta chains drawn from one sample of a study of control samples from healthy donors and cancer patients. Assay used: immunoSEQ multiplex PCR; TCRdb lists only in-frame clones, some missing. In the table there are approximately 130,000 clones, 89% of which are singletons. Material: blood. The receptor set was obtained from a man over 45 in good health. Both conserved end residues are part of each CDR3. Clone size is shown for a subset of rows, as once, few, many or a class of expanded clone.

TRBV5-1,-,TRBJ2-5,CASSLVRVAQTKETQYF
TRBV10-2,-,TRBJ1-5,CASSGSDINQPQHF
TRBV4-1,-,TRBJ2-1,CASSPTGGGARNEQFF
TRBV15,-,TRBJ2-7,CATSRARDRANEQYF
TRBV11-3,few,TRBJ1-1,CASRSGQNTEAFF
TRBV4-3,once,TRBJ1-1,CASSQERDFYTEAFF
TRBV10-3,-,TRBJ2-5,CAISPAGVGETQYF
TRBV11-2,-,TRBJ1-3,CASSPWDRSSGNTIYF
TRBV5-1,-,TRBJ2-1,CASSLGTGGEDEQFF
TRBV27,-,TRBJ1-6,CASSTGTGRSPLHF
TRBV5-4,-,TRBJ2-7,CASSQKESLEQYF
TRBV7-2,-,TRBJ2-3,CASSPQTSGGPDTQYF
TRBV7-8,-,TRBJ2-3,CASSPRVGDARVPQYF
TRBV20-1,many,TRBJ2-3,CSAELAGAQYF
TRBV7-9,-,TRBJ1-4,CASSLNYPTNEKLFF
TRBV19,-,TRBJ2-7,CASSRTGEYEQYF
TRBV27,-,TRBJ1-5,CASSLWADGTTQHF
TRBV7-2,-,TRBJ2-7,CASSLLAGDSYEQYF
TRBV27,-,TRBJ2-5,CASSPPRDLTETQYF
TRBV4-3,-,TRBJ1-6,CASSQARRTIYNSPLHF
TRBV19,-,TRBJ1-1,CASSMGGRVTEAFF
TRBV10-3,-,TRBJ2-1,CAISEGFSGSGARYNEQFF
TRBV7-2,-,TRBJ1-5,CASSSAGRSNQPQHF
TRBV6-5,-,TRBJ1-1,CASSYSRQGANTEAFF
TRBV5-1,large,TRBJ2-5,CASSLAGTSQETQYF
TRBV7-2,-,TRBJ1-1,CASSLGATEAFF
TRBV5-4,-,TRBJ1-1,CASSFPSRGDEAFF
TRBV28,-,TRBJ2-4,CASSSSSGQIAKNIQYF
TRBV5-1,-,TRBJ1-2,CASSLARGTYGYTF
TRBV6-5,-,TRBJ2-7,CASLPYPSRYEQYF
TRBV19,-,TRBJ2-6,CASSRPSGANVLTF
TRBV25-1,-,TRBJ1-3,CASRYSSSGNTIYF